The next 27 T cell receptor beta chains were all read from a single sample in a study of persistence of HIV-infected CD4 T cells. Cells were stimulated with CMV-infected fibroblast lysates at about 9.4 ug/mL. Sorted nonresponding memory CD4+ T cells were CD40L-negative, CD69-negative, CD45RO-high. The immunoSEQ assay was version 4, run in survey mode. Clones were read by immunoSEQ multiplex PCR, and TCRdb kept only the in-frame ones, dropping some. Among 25,000 to 30,000 clones listed, approximately 80% were seen once. Antigens for these TCRs are unknown. The specimen was CD4+ T cells sorted from PBMCs after approximately 20-hour stimulation, collected from a patient who received antiretroviral therapy. Every receptor here comes from an adult woman with HIV who was CMV-seropositive.

The rearrangement links TRBV30 to TRBJ2-5; weak D call: TRBD1 (5 bases). Germline V lookup: CDR1 GTSNPN, CDR2 SVGIG (reference sequence). The CDR3 spans 15 residues. The germline V and J ends were trimmed by 3 bases and 7 bases, with 21 bases remaining between them. The CDR3 sequence is CAWSGAAGFVGTQYF. CDR3 coding DNA: TGTGCCTGGAGCGGCGCTGCAGGGTTTGTGGGGACCCAGTACTTC.

The V call is TRBV28, the J call TRBJ1-5; 9 bases fit TRBD1. Germline lookup yields CDR1 MDHEN and CDR2 SYDVKM. CDR3 length: 14 amino acids. J gave up 4 bases and V 3 bases, and 1 base lay outside the gene matches. The CDR3 reads CASSFGTGNQPQHF. In DNA, the CDR3 is TGTGCCAGCAGTTTTGGGACAGGGAATCAGCCCCAGCATTTT.

This rearrangement joins TRBV7-9 to TRBJ2-2, with a tentative D call TRBD1 (6 bases). The germline gives CDR1 SEHNR, CDR2 FQNEAQ (reference sequence). Trimming pared 5 bases from V and 8 bases from J, leaving 18 bases between. This CDR3 is 15 amino acids long. The DNA of the CDR3 is TGTGCCAGCAGCCCGATGAACAGGGCTGGAGGGGAGCTGTTTTTT. This gives the protein CASSPMNRAGGELFF.

This clone was seen a handful of times. The rearrangement uses TRBV5-1 and TRBJ1-2; 8 bases are shared with TRBD1. Germline CDR1 reads SGHRS; CDR2 reads YFSETQ. This CDR3 has 16 amino acids. V was clipped by 0 bases and J by 8 bases; unmatched bases: 12. CDR3 DNA: TGCGCCAGCAGCTTGGGAACCCCGCAGGGGGCGAAAGGCTACACCTTC. Amino acids: CASSLGTPQGAKGYTF.

The chain uses TRBV7-3 and TRBJ2-3; D gene unclear. Germline values: CDR1 SGHTA, CDR2 FQGTGA. The CDR3 consists of 12 residues. V lost 5 bases and J lost 6, with 9 bases in between. CDR3 sequence: CASSPQPDTQYF. The DNA of the CDR3 is TGTGCCAGCAGCCCCCAGCCTGATACGCAGTATTTT.

The genes are TRBV9 and TRBJ2-5, with unresolved D. V was pared by 0 bases and J by 7 bases, with 7 bases between. Germline values: CDR1 SGDLS, CDR2 YYNGEE. This CDR3 is 12 amino acids long. CDR3 nucleotides: TGTGCCAGCAGCGTAGCTACGGGGACCCAGTACTTC. Its protein is CASSVATGTQYF.

CDR3: CASRVQGRDSPLHF. Written as DNA, the CDR3 is TGTGCCAGCAGGGTGCAAGGGAGGGATTCACCCCTCCACTTT. V and J are TRBV13 and TRBJ1-6; D call uncertain. Germline values: CDR1 PRHDT, CDR2 FYEKMQ (reference sequence). This CDR3 has 14 amino acids. The ends were cut back, 6 bases at V and 8 bases at J, with 14 bases in the middle.

The chain links TRBV3-1 (or the pseudogene TRBV3-2) to TRBJ1-1; D gene ambiguous. CDR3 length equals 13 residues. CDR1 and CDR2 (germline): LGHDT, YNNKEL (reference sequence). V gave up 5 bases and J gave up 2 bases, with 9 bases separating them. CDR3 in DNA: TGTGCCAGCAGCGCGAAAGGAAACACTGAAGCTTTCTTT. It encodes CASSAKGNTEAFF.

This rearrangement joins TRBV7-3 to TRBJ1-2; TRBD1 is a possible D gene (5 bases). Germline assignment: CDR1 SGHTA and CDR2 FQGTGA. The CDR3 loop spans 13 amino acids. The V end was cut by 3 bases, the J end by 2 bases, with 7 bases between. CDR3 in amino acids: CASSFGGNYGYTF. The CDR3 bases are TGTGCCAGCAGCTTCGGGGGAAACTATGGCTACACCTTC.

The gene calls are TRBV30 and TRBJ2-1, with D hard to call. In germline, CDR1 is GTSNPN, CDR2 SVGIG (reference sequence). Trimming took off 0 bases at V and 8 bases at J, with 8 bases between the two ends. This CDR3 contains 12 residues. The CDR3 region is CAWSVRWDEQFF. The CDR3 DNA sequence: TGTGCCTGGAGTGTTCGGTGGGATGAGCAGTTCTTC.

J is TRBJ1-6 and V is TRBV3-1 (or the pseudogene TRBV3-2), with 7 positions matching TRBD1. Germline CDR1 is LGHDT and CDR2 is YNNKEL (reference sequence). This CDR3 contains 15 residues. J lost 10 bases, V lost 4 bases, and 10 bases had no gene match. The CDR3 sequence is CASSPSQGGRSPLHF. CDR3 coding DNA: TGTGCCAGCAGCCCAAGCCAGGGGGGTCGATCACCCCTCCACTTT.

This chain connects TRBV19 to TRBJ2-3, with D possibly matching TRBD2 (6 bases). Looked up from germline, CDR1 is LNHDA and CDR2 is SQIVND (reference sequence). The CDR3 consists of 16 residues. V shed 3 bases and J shed 3 bases, with 16 bases lying between them. Here the CDR3 DNA reads TGTGCCAGTAGTATGAGGGGAGGTAGAGTAACAGATACGCAGTATTTT. Translating it yields CASSMRGGRVTDTQYF.

This clone was seen once. Other DNA sequences within the sample encode an identical CDR3. The chain combines TRBV2 with TRBJ2-2; 14 bases map to TRBD2. The CDR3 runs 17 residues. Losses at the gene ends were 7 bases for V and 2 bases for J; bases not matched to a gene: 6. Germline-derived CDR1 and CDR2 are SNHLY and FYNNEI. CDR3 in DNA: TGTGCCAGCACCCGGACTAGCGGGGGGATCAACACCGGGGAGCTGTTTTTT. It yields the protein CASTRTSGGINTGELFF. Looking up the rest from reference TRBV2 and TRBJ2-2 gives the full variable domain: EPEVTQTPSHQVTQMGQEVILRCVPISNHLYFYWYRQILGQKVEFLVSFYNNEISEKSEIFDDQFSVERPDGSNFTLKIRSTKLEDSAMYFCASTRTSGGINTGELFFGEGSRLTVL.

This sequence joins TRBV2 and TRBJ1-5, with D unresolved. This CDR3 has 15 amino acids. Germline loops: CDR1 SNHLY, CDR2 FYNNEI. Trimming took off 2 bases at V and 3 bases at J, with 11 bases between the two ends. CDR3 DNA: TGTGCCAGCAGTGAATATCTTGGGCCCAATCAGCCCCAGCATTTT. Translation: CASSEYLGPNQPQHF.

In this sample, this clone is medium-sized. The V gene is TRBV5-1, the J gene TRBJ2-3; 7 positions match TRBD1. CDR1 SGHRS and CDR2 YFSETQ come from the germline V gene. The length of the CDR3 is 15 residues. Trimming removed 3 bases from V and 2 bases from J; junction bases left unmatched: 6. The CDR3, as DNA: TGCGCCAGCAGCTACGTGACAGGGACCACAGATACGCAGTATTTT. Translating it yields CASSYVTGTTDTQYF.

The chain carries TRBV14 and TRBJ1-2; D unclear. Per germline, CDR1 SGHDN and CDR2 FVKESK. V was cut by 0 bases and J by 1 base, with 18 bases left in between. This CDR3 region has 18 residues. CDR3 sequence (DNA): TGTGCCAGCAGCCAAGAAGTCCTCAGACCGTCGTATAACTATGGCTACACCTTC. Translating it yields CASSQEVLRPSYNYGYTF.

This chain joins TRBV18 and TRBJ2-2; weak D call: TRBD2 (6 bases). Trimming shortened V by 3 bases and J by 3 bases, and 11 bases separated the two germline ends. CDR3 size: 15 residues. Germline V CDR1 and CDR2: KGHSH, LQKENI. CDR3 residues: CASSPIGGYTGELFF. As DNA, the CDR3 is TGTGCCAGCTCACCGATCGGGGGATACACCGGGGAGCTGTTTTTT.

The chain employs TRBV30 and TRBJ1-2; D might be TRBD1 (6 bases). The germline V gene has CDR1 GTSNPN and CDR2 SVGIG (reference sequence). This CDR3 is built from 15 residues. V lost 1 base and J 4 bases, leaving 16 bases between the germline ends. CDR3: CAWSEWRGASYGYTF. The CDR3 DNA reads as TGTGCCTGGAGTGAGTGGCGGGGGGCGAGCTATGGCTACACCTTC.

V is TRBV5-1 and J is TRBJ2-3, with a tentative D call TRBD2 (6 bases). This CDR3 comprises 17 residues. Germline assignment: CDR1 SGHRS and CDR2 YFSETQ. V was pared by 0 bases and J by 4 bases, with 18 bases between. The CDR3 coding sequence is TGCGCCAGCAGCTTGGGCCGTTTAAGGGAGGTCCCAGATACGCAGTATTTT. Protein: CASSLGRLREVPDTQYF.

J is TRBJ1-2 and V is TRBV5-4; TRBD1 agrees at 7 bases. Unmatched junction bases numbered 2, after V lost 4 bases and J lost 2 bases. Germline V gene sequence: CDR1 SGHNT, CDR2 YYREEE (reference sequence). There are 13 residues in the CDR3. CDR3 DNA sequence: TGTGCCAGCAGCACGGGACAGAACTATGGCTACACCTTC. This encodes CASSTGQNYGYTF.

CDR3 sequence: CATSSNLGTGGNQPQHF. The CDR3 DNA reads TGTGCCACCAGCAGCAACCTCGGGACAGGGGGCAATCAGCCCCAGCATTTT. This chain links TRBV15 with TRBJ1-5, with 10 nucleotides matching TRBD1. This CDR3 is built from 17 residues. Germline V lookup: CDR1 LNHNV, CDR2 YYDKDF (reference sequence). Trimming at V came to 3 bases and at J to 2 bases, leaving 7 bases not matched to a gene.

This clone was seen a few times. The V gene is TRBV19, the J gene TRBJ2-1; 9 positions agree with TRBD1. Germline lookup yields CDR1 LNHDA and CDR2 SQIVND (reference sequence). The V gene end was trimmed by 5 bases and the J gene end by 15 bases; junction bases not matched to a gene: 11. This CDR3 has 13 amino acids. DNA for the CDR3: TGTGCCAGTAGTTCCAACACCGGGACAGGGCGGTTCTTC. This translates into CASSSNTGTGRFF.

This sequence joins TRBV6-1 and TRBJ1-4; 9 bases are a match to TRBD1. CDR1 and CDR2 (germline): MNHNS, SASEGT. V shed 5 bases and J 8 bases; nucleotides not matched to a gene: 6. CDR3 size: 14 residues. The CDR3 DNA sequence: TGTGCCAGCAGTACGGGACAGGGTCGCGAAAAACTGTTTTTT. It specifies CASSTGQGREKLFF.

J is TRBJ1-4 and V is TRBV6-5, with 10 bases matching TRBD1. The V gene's germline CDR1 is MNHEY and CDR2 SVGAGI. This CDR3 is built from 14 residues. The ends lost 6 bases at V and 7 bases at J; junction bases unmatched: 5. In DNA form, the CDR3 reads TGTGCCAGCAGCCCCTGGACAGGGGGTGAAAAACTGTTTTTT. Protein sequence: CASSPWTGGEKLFF.

The chain has TRBV30 and TRBJ1-6; D is unclear. Trimming shortened V by 0 bases and J by 6 bases, and 15 bases separated the two germline ends. CDR1 and CDR2 from the germline V gene are GTSNPN and SVGIG (reference sequence). The length of the CDR3 is 16 residues. CDR3 sequence: CAWSVQGPSGNSPLHF. The CDR3 nucleotides read TGTGCCTGGAGTGTTCAAGGACCGTCGGGTAATTCACCCCTCCACTTT. The entire variable domain, with the rest obtained from reference TRBV30 and TRBJ1-6, is as follows: SQTIHQWPATLVQPVGSPLSLECTVEGTSNPNLYWYRQAAGRGLQLLFYSVGIGQISSEVPQNLSASRPQDRQFILSSKKLLLSDSGFYLCAWSVQGPSGNSPLHFGNGTRLTVT.

This clone was seen a single time. V and J are TRBV7-6 and TRBJ1-5; unclear D gene. V was shortened by 2 bases and J by 4 bases, with 6 bases between the two germline ends. CDR3 size: 13 residues. Germline V gene sequence: CDR1 SGHVS, CDR2 FNYEAQ. In DNA, the CDR3 is TGTGCCAGCAGCTTAAGAGAAAATCAGCCCCAGCATTTT. Amino acids: CASSLRENQPQHF.

The chain has TRBV9 and TRBJ1-1; D unresolved. CDR1 is SGDLS, CDR2 YYNGEE, per germline. V dropped 0 bases and J dropped 0 bases, with 9 bases sitting between them. CDR3 length equals 15 residues. The CDR3 DNA is TGTGCCAGCAGCGTAGGGCCTAACATGAACACTGAAGCTTTCTTT. Translating it yields CASSVGPNMNTEAFF.